In this sample, the clone carrying this TCR beta chain turned up many times. TCRdb re-called the 5' RACE reads through MiXCR, storing one row per CDR3 protein. Here the sample spans roughly 15,000 distinct CDR3 sequences, about 13% being singletons. The CDR3 loop spans 19 amino acids. The junction had 14 bases not matched to a gene; V was cut back by 3 bases and J by 0 bases. CDR1 is DFQATT and CDR2 is SNEGSKA in the germline V gene (reference sequence). This record comes from a study of neurological immune-mediated disorders. The chain combines TRBV20-1 with TRBJ2-3, with 11 bases fitting TRBD2. This TCR derives from a female donor with HTLV-1-associated myelopathy (HAM/TSP). Sequencing was performed on CD8+ T cells from blood. CDR3 residues: CSARGELAGGLASTDTQYF. The CDR3 nucleotides are TGCAGTGCTAGGGGGGAGCTAGCGGGAGGATTGGCTAGCACAGATACGCAGTATTTT.